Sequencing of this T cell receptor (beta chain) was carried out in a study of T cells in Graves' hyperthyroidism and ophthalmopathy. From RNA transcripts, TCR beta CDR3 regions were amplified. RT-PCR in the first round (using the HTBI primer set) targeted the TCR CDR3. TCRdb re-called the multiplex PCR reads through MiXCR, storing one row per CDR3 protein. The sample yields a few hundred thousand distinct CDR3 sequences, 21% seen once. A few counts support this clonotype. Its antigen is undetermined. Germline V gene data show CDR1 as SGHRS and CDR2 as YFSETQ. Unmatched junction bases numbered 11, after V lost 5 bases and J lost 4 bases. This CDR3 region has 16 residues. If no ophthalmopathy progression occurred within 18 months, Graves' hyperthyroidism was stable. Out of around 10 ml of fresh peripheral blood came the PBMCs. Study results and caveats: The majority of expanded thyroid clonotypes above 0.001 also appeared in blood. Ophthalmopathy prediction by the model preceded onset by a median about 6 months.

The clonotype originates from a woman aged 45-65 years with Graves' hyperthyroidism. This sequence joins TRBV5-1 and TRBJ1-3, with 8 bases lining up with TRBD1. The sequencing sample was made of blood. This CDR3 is CASRERTGRYGNTIYF. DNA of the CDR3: TGCGCCAGCAGAGAGCGGACAGGGCGGTACGGAAACACCATATATTTT.